This entry concerns a single T cell receptor (beta chain). Its antigen is still unknown. Sequencing of TCR beta was undertaken in CD8+ and CD4+ T cells derived from blood. With random hexamers, roughly 0.45 to 1 ug RNA was reverse transcribed. Amplification of TCR beta CDR3 across 54 Vbeta and 13 Jbeta was performed with immunoSEQ multiplex PCR. Using its own MiXCR run on the immunoSEQ multiplex PCR reads, TCRdb lists one record per CDR3 protein. The table lists about 440,000 distinct CDR3 sequences, approximately 89% of them singletons. The CDR3 spans 16 residues. Germline V gene data show CDR1 as SEHNR and CDR2 as FQNEAQ (reference sequence). Trimming pared 5 bases from V and 4 bases from J, leaving 21 bases between. The data are from a study of CD8 T cells in Susac syndrome. The study's findings and limits: The study conceded that relatively few individuals underwent its TCR sequencing and HLA analysis.

The specimen sequenced was CD8+ T cells from PBMCs. This sequence was found in a human donor with multiple sclerosis. The chain recombines TRBV7-9 with TRBJ2-7; TRBD1 is a possible D gene (6 bases). The CDR3 protein is CASSRQGTGDEYEQYF. As DNA, the CDR3 is TGTGCCAGCAGCCGCCAGGGGACCGGTGACGAATACGAGCAGTACTTC.